A single T cell receptor (beta chain) is shown here with its context. Trimming left V 4 bases short and J 7 bases short, with 13 bases between. Germline V lookup: CDR1 SQVTM, CDR2 ANQGSEA. The length of the CDR3 is 12 residues. The sample is drawn from a study of blood T cell repertoires in COVID-19. TCRdb's copy holds only in-frame clones and misses some; the assay was immunoSEQ multiplex PCR. The sample yields approximately 110,000 clones, more than 75% seen once. The source of this sequence is a man aged 65 to 79 with acute or convalescent COVID-19. This sequence joins TRBV29-1 and TRBJ1-1; D unresolved. The specimen was peripheral blood. CDR3 amino acids: CSVAPQTYEAFF. CDR3 nucleotides: TGCAGCGTTGCACCACAGACCTATGAAGCTTTCTTT.